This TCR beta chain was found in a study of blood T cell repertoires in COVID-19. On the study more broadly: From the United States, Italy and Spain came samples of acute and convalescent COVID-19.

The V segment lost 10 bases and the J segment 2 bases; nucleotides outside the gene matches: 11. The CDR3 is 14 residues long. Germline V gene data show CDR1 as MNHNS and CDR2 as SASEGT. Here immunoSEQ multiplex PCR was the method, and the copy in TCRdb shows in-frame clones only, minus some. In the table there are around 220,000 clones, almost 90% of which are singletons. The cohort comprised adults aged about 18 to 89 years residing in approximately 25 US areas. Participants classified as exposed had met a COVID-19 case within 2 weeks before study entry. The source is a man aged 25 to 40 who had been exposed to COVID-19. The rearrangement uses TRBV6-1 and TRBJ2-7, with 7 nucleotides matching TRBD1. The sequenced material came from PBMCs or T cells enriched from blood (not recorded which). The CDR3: CATTLSGTAYEQYF. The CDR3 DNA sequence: TGTGCCACTACCTTGTCCGGGACAGCCTACGAGCAGTACTTC.